This passage covers 28 T cell receptor beta chains from one sample sequenced in a study of T cell repertoires in cytomegalovirus infection. TCRdb recomputed calls from the reads with MiXCR, one row per CDR3 protein. The repertoire holds 650,000 to 900,000 distinct CDR3 sequences, with 25% to 30% as singletons. These TCRs' antigens remain unknown. Source: cultured CD8+ T cells from PBMCs, taken from culture after CMV antigen stimulation. All receptors come from a human donor in good health (CMV status not recorded). Some clones in this sample may be carry-over from other donors' samples.

For this clonotype: A junction end diverges from the germline sequence, so it may reflect a read error. The chain links TRBV12-3 or TRBV12-4 to TRBJ2-7; possibly TRBD2 for D (5 bases). The CDR3 has 13 amino acids. CDR3 DNA sequence: TGTGCCAGCAGTTTGGGAGAGAAGGAAGAGCAATACTTC. This translates into CASSLGEKEEQYF.

V and J are TRBV7-2 and TRBJ2-5; D not resolved. Germline CDR1 is SGHTA and CDR2 is FQGNSA. The CDR3 has 14 amino acids. V was cut by 4 bases and J by 4 bases, with 13 bases left in between. The CDR3 bases are TGTGCCAGCAGCTCAAGACTGCCGACAGAGACCCAGTACTTC. Its translation: CASSSRLPTETQYF.

This clonotype was counted a single time. V is TRBV10-2 and J is TRBJ1-1; 12 nucleotides agree with TRBD1. Germline V gene data show CDR1 as WSHSY and CDR2 as SAAADI. V lost 6 bases, J lost 0 bases, and 5 bases stayed unmatched. The CDR3 is made up of 16 amino acids. The CDR3 DNA sequence: TGCGCCAGCAGAGTCGGGACAGGGGGCTTGAACACTGAAGCTTTCTTT. This codes for CASRVGTGGLNTEAFF.

This clonotype was seen at least ten times. The chain carries TRBV7-2 and TRBJ1-3, with D perhaps TRBD1 (5 bases). This CDR3 has 21 amino acids. The germline V gene has CDR1 SGHTA and CDR2 FQGNSA. The ends were cut back, 1 base at V and 0 bases at J, with 25 bases in the middle. CDR3 coding DNA: TGTGCCAGCAGCTTAGTGGGACGGATACCCACCTTTGACTACTCTGGAAACACCATATATTTT. Its translation is CASSLVGRIPTFDYSGNTIYF.

This sequence joins TRBV6-2 or TRBV6-3 and TRBJ1-2; 10 bases are shared with TRBD1. Germline CDR1 is MNHEY and CDR2 is SVGEGT. The CDR3 has 15 residues. V trimming: 4 bases; J trimming: 6 bases; junction bases outside the gene matches: 8. CDR3 coding DNA: TGTGCCAGCAGTTCCTCACCGGGACAGGGGAATGGCTACACCTTC. Its translation: CASSSSPGQGNGYTF.

J is TRBJ2-7 and V is TRBV12-3 or TRBV12-4; 9 bases agree with TRBD1. CDR3 length: 15 amino acids. With V trimmed by 4 bases and J by 0 bases, 4 bases remained unmatched. Written as DNA, the CDR3 is TGTGCCAGCAGTTGGGGGACAGGGAGCTCCTACGAGCAGTACTTC. As protein: CASSWGTGSSYEQYF.

The sample holds a few counts of this clonotype. The chain has TRBV10-3 and TRBJ2-3, with TRBD1 matching over 11 bases. In germline, CDR1 is ENHRY, CDR2 SYGVKD. Unmatched junction bases numbered 6, after V lost 6 bases and J lost 1 base. This CDR3 is built from 16 residues. The CDR3 region has the DNA TGTGCCATCAGACCGGACAGGGGGCAGGGCACAGATACGCAGTATTTT. As protein: CAIRPDRGQGTDTQYF.

The chain has TRBV27 and TRBJ2-2; 7 positions agree with TRBD1. V was clipped by 8 bases and J by 5 bases; unmatched bases: 8. The CDR3 contains 14 residues. Germline CDR1 MNHEY, CDR2 SMNVEV (reference sequence). The CDR3 sequence is CASGQGVATGELFF. The CDR3 region has the DNA TGTGCCAGCGGGCAGGGGGTTGCAACCGGGGAGCTGTTTTTT.

This chain joins TRBV13 and TRBJ2-1; D may be TRBD1 (6 bases). CDR3 length: 19 amino acids. Germline V gene lookup returns CDR1 PRHDT and CDR2 FYEKMQ (reference sequence). V gave up 7 bases and J gave up 2 bases, with 27 bases separating them. In nucleotides, the CDR3 is TGTGCCAGCAACTCTAGGAAACCGATACAGGGCAACACCTACAATGAGCAGTTCTTC. Translation: CASNSRKPIQGNTYNEQFF.

This chain joins TRBV28 and TRBJ2-7; 13 bases line up with TRBD2. Germline loops: CDR1 MDHEN, CDR2 SYDVKM. Trimming cost V 7 bases and J 0 bases; bases outside gene matches: 6. The CDR3 sequence is 16 residues long. This CDR3 is CASTTRTSGSSYEQYF. The CDR3 region has the DNA TGTGCCAGCACCACTCGGACTAGCGGGAGCTCCTACGAGCAGTACTTC.

J is TRBJ1-1 and V is TRBV19; 9 positions match TRBD1. The CDR3 consists of 14 residues. V lost 3 bases, J lost 8 bases, and 7 bases stayed unmatched. Germline V gives CDR1 LNHDA, CDR2 SQIVND (reference sequence). The CDR3 protein is CASSIGTGMTEAFF. CDR3 coding DNA: TGTGCCAGTAGTATTGGGACAGGGATGACGGAAGCTTTCTTT.

The chain links TRBV4-2 to TRBJ2-6, with D unclear. The CDR3 consists of 16 residues. V was cut by 0 bases and J by 1 base, with 7 bases left in between. The germline CDR1 and CDR2 sequences are LGHNA and YNFKEQ. CDR3 in DNA: TGTGCCAGCAGCCAAGATCCGGTGTCTGGGGCCAACGTCCTGACTTTC. As protein: CASSQDPVSGANVLTF.

The V and J genes are TRBV27 and TRBJ2-7; the D gene is possibly TRBD1 (7 bases). Trimming took 2 bases from V and 2 from J, leaving 19 bases between them. Germline CDR1 reads MNHEY; CDR2 reads SMNVEV (reference sequence). CDR3 length: 17 amino acids. CDR3 amino acids: CASSLGGGGGATYEQYF. The CDR3, as DNA: TGTGCCAGCAGTTTAGGGGGTGGAGGGGGCGCAACCTACGAGCAGTACTTC.

The rearrangement links TRBV9 to TRBJ1-1, with D perhaps matching TRBD1 (6 bases). The germline V gene has CDR1 SGDLS and CDR2 YYNGEE. This CDR3 spans 15 amino acids. Trimming stripped 4 bases from V and 3 bases from J, with 16 bases between. The chain's CDR3 is CASSTGRGAYTEAFF. As DNA, the CDR3 is TGTGCCAGCAGCACGGGACGGGGGGCATACACTGAAGCTTTCTTT.

The chain has TRBV7-1 and TRBJ1-1, with 10 bases aligning to TRBD1. TRBV7-1 is an ORF for which the function is uncertain. V lost 8 bases and J lost 4; bases outside the gene matches: 13. CDR3 length: 16 residues. In nucleotides, the CDR3 is TGTGCCAGCTATGACTGGGACAGGGGAAGGAGCACTGAAGCTTTCTTT. Amino acid sequence: CASYDWDRGRSTEAFF.

This clonotype was observed at least ten times. This chain joins TRBV7-2 and TRBJ2-1; perhaps TRBD2 as D (6 bases). Trimming pared 5 bases from V and 7 bases from J, leaving 15 bases between. Germline values: CDR1 SGHTA, CDR2 FQGNSA. The CDR3 loop spans 14 amino acids. As DNA, the CDR3 is TGTGCCAGCAGCGTAGGCACGGGGAGGAATGAGCAGTTCTTC. As protein: CASSVGTGRNEQFF.

The rearrangement uses TRBV5-1 and TRBJ2-7; 9 positions match TRBD2. Trimming took 4 bases from V and 5 from J; bases not matched to a gene: 7. The CDR3 sequence is 14 residues long. The V gene's germline CDR1 is SGHRS and CDR2 YFSETQ. This chain's CDR3 is CASSPGLAPNEQYF. In DNA, the CDR3 is TGCGCCAGCAGCCCGGGACTAGCTCCCAACGAGCAGTACTTC.

This clonotype has more than one count but fewer than ten. This chain joins TRBV12-5 and TRBJ1-4, with D possibly being TRBD1 (5 bases). Germline V gene lookup returns CDR1 LGHNT and CDR2 FRNRAP. Trimming shortened V by 4 bases and J by 6 bases, and 21 bases separated the two germline ends. This CDR3 region has 17 residues. CDR3 residues: CASGSTGRAARDEKLFF. CDR3 bases: TGTGCTAGTGGTTCTACCGGCAGGGCGGCAAGGGATGAAAAACTGTTTTTT.

The V call is TRBV27, the J call TRBJ1-2, with a possible D match to TRBD1 (6 bases). Trimming left V 3 bases short and J 8 bases short, with 16 bases between. Germline V gene sequence: CDR1 MNHEY, CDR2 SMNVEV (reference sequence). The CDR3 totals 14 residues. In DNA, the CDR3 is TGTGCCAGCAGTTTGTGGGGGCCCGGGGAGGGCTACACCTTC. It codes for CASSLWGPGEGYTF.

This chain uses TRBV10-3 with TRBJ1-5; no clear D. The CDR3 consists of 13 residues. The V end was cut by 0 bases, the J end by 12 bases, with 12 bases between. In germline, CDR1 is ENHRY, CDR2 SYGVKD. For the CDR3, the DNA is TGTGCCATCAGTGAGTCGGGAGGGAGGCTCCAGCATTTT. This sequence encodes CAISESGGRLQHF.

This clonotype was observed a handful of times. The chain links TRBV7-9 to TRBJ1-4; the D is unclear. With 4 bases removed from V and 5 bases from J, the gap between germline ends came to 14 bases. The CDR3 is 15 residues long. The germline V gene has CDR1 SEHNR and CDR2 FQNEAQ (reference sequence). CDR3 sequence: CASSSTRVPNEKLFF. The CDR3 nucleotides read TGTGCCAGCAGCTCCACCCGGGTTCCAAATGAAAAACTGTTTTTT.

This chain joins TRBV7-9 and TRBJ1-5; the match to TRBD1 covers 10 bases. Trimming removed 5 bases from V and 4 bases from J; junction bases left unmatched: 2. CDR3 length: 14 residues. Looked up from germline, CDR1 is SEHNR and CDR2 is FQNEAQ (reference sequence). As DNA, the CDR3 is TGTGCCAGCAGCCGGGGACAGGGGAATCAGCCCCAGCATTTT. It translates to CASSRGQGNQPQHF.

V gene TRBV10-3 combines with J gene TRBJ1-2; a possible D gene is TRBD1 (6 bases). The V gene's germline CDR1 is ENHRY and CDR2 SYGVKD. The ends were cut back, 7 bases at V and 2 bases at J, with 14 bases in the middle. The CDR3 runs to 14 residues. The CDR3 protein is CAIKVPGANYGYTF. CDR3 DNA: TGTGCCATCAAAGTCCCAGGGGCGAACTATGGCTACACCTTC.

This clonotype was detected many times. The chain uses TRBV7-8 and TRBJ1-5, with TRBD1 identical over 7 bases. Germline trimming cut 1 base from V and 6 bases from J; bases unmatched to any gene: 6. The CDR3 spans 15 residues. Germline V gene data show CDR1 as SGHVS and CDR2 as FQNEAQ. The CDR3 region is CASSLGTGVAQPQHF. In DNA form, the CDR3 reads TGTGCCAGCAGCTTAGGCACAGGGGTTGCTCAGCCCCAGCATTTT.

This clonotype was counted only a few times. This chain links TRBV19 with TRBJ1-5; no reliable D call. This CDR3 contains 15 residues. The V end lost 3 bases, the J end lost 0 bases, and 9 bases lay between the germline ends. Germline-derived CDR1 and CDR2 are LNHDA and SQIVND (reference sequence). The CDR3 protein is CASSIVQASNQPQHF. The DNA for the CDR3 is TGTGCCAGTAGTATCGTCCAGGCTAGCAATCAGCCCCAGCATTTT.

The chain joins TRBV19 to TRBJ1-2, with TRBD1 as a possible D gene (5 bases). V was cut by 3 bases and J by 8 bases, with 13 bases left in between. The CDR3 has 13 residues. CDR1 and CDR2 from the germline V gene are LNHDA and SQIVND (reference sequence). Written as DNA, the CDR3 is TGTGCCAGTAGTATCTCATCGGGGGTCGGCTACACCTTC. As protein: CASSISSGVGYTF.

This clonotype occurred many times. This chain uses TRBV12-3 or TRBV12-4 with TRBJ1-2; the match to TRBD1 covers 8 bases. V dropped 4 bases and J dropped 8; count of bases not matched to a gene: 6. There are 13 residues in the CDR3. The CDR3 loop reads CASSSTGVEGYTF. The CDR3 DNA reads TGTGCCAGCAGTTCGACAGGGGTGGAAGGCTACACCTTC.

This clonotype was seen a few times. The chain uses TRBV6-5 and TRBJ2-3; D gene ambiguous. Trimming removed 9 bases at V and 6 bases at J, with 25 bases between. Germline V gene lookup returns CDR1 MNHEY and CDR2 SVGAGI. The CDR3 consists of 16 residues. CDR3 amino acids: CASSTLFGPELDTQYF. CDR3 sequence (DNA): TGTGCCAGTTCCACCTTGTTCGGTCCCGAATTGGATACGCAGTATTTT.